This TCR beta chain was sequenced during a study of CD8 T cells in ankylosing spondylitis. Notes on the study in general: A motif in TCR beta, a set of eight highly homologous variants, appeared characteristic of ankylosing spondylitis blood. Disease-linked clones displayed a CD8+ phenotype and appeared relatively rarely in peripheral blood.

TCRdb re-called the 5' RACE reads with MiXCR, one entry per CDR3 protein. The table shows hundreds of thousands of distinct CDR3 sequences, with about 10% occurring only once. Looked up from germline, CDR1 is DFQATT and CDR2 is SNEGSKA (reference sequence). The CDR3 runs 13 residues. Trimming pared 5 bases from V and 2 bases from J, leaving 10 bases between. This clonotype was counted a few times. The antigen is unknown. The chain couples TRBV20-1 to TRBJ2-4; D is possibly TRBD1 or TRBD2 (5 bases each). The source material was blood, either unsorted or a sorted T cell fraction (not recorded which). The receptor was isolated from a male donor with ankylosing spondylitis. The CDR3 loop is CSAWDLTKNIQYF. The CDR3 coding sequence is TGCAGTGCTTGGGACCTAACCAAAAACATTCAGTACTTC.